One and the same sample provided the 15 T cell receptor beta chains below, sequenced in a study of CD8+ T cells in alopecia areata. Cells pooled from cutaneous lymph nodes were sorted on CD4, CD8alpha, NKG2D, NKG2ACE and other markers. Sequencing relied on a cDNA template that was reverse transcribed from extracted RNA. The method was immunoSEQ multiplex PCR; TCRdb's version includes in-frame clones alone and lacks a portion of them. The specimen has about 270,000 clones, none found just once. The sample comprised CD4+ T cells sorted from a lymph node. These receptors originate from a C3H/HeJ mouse with alopecia areata. Mouse MHC haplotype: H2-k.

Of note for this clone: Gene names refer to mouse genes. The read stops 4 residues short of the end of the CDR3; the missing end is completed from the germline J gene. The rearrangement uses TRBV13-2 and TRBJ2-2, with 10 bases identical to TRBD2. With V trimmed by 0 bases and J by 4 bases, 3 bases remained unmatched. CDR1 and CDR2 from the germline V gene are NNHNN and SYGAGS (reference sequence). The CDR3 sequence is 16 residues long. CDR3 amino acids: CASGDVSGGATGQLYF. Partial CDR3 DNA: TGTGCCAGCGGTGATGTCTCTGGGGGGGCCACCGGG.

In regard to this clone: Germline and genes here are mouse. Read sequence stops 4 residues before the CDR3 end, and the germline J gene provides the missing end. The same CDR3 also results from other DNA sequences found in this sample. This chain joins TRBV1 and TRBJ2-2; D perhaps matches TRBD1 (6 bases). V gave up 1 base and J gave up 0 bases, with 9 bases separating them. Looked up from germline, CDR1 is NSQYPW and CDR2 is LRSPGD (reference sequence). The CDR3 runs to 16 residues. The CDR3: CTCSAAQGANTGQLYF. The covered CDR3 bases are TGCACCTGCAGTGCAGCACAGGGAGCAAACACCGGG.

As concerns this clone: Each gene name is a mouse one. The DNA ends 4 residues before the CDR3 does, and the rest of the CDR3 is filled in from the germline J gene. The chain is built from TRBV13-3 and TRBJ1-1; 9 bases map to TRBD1. The CDR3 runs 16 residues. V shed 1 base and J 0 bases; nucleotides not matched to a gene: 4. Germline V CDR1 and CDR2: NNHDY, SYVADS. Here the CDR3 reads CASSDQGQGTNTEVFF. CDR3 DNA, as far as it was read: TGTGCCAGCAGTGATCAGGGACAGGGTACAAACACA.

This clone was counted only a few times. The listed genes are named as in mouse. CDR3 sequence reads: CAWTLNYAEQFF. The sequenced part of the CDR3 DNA is TGTGCCTGGACTCTAAACTATGCT. The rearrangement uses TRBV31 and TRBJ2-1; D is uncertain. The read halts 4 residues ahead of the CDR3 end, with the missing end drawn from the germline J gene. Trimming removed 4 bases from V and 1 base from J, with 5 bases in between. There are 12 residues in the CDR3. Germline V gene lookup returns CDR1 GKSSPN and CDR2 SITVG.

This clone was recorded a few times. Genes and germline are mouse. The read halts 4 residues ahead of the CDR3 end, with the missing end drawn from the germline J gene. The rearrangement joins TRBV17 to TRBJ2-4; possibly TRBD1 for D (6 bases). The V gene's germline CDR1 is MNHDT and CDR2 YYDKIL. V lost 3 bases to trimming and J lost 2 bases, with 12 bases between them. This CDR3 has 15 residues. The sequenced CDR3 bases are TGTGCTAGCAGTAGGAGGGGACAACCTCAAAAC. This encodes CASSRRGQPQN. The full CDR3 sequence reads CASSRRGQPQNTLYF.

As regards this clone: These gene names are mouse names. The read finishes 4 residues shy of the CDR3 end, and the germline J gene is used to complete it. The V and J genes are TRBV13-3 and TRBJ2-3; maybe TRBD2 (5 bases). Trimming removed 2 bases from V and 1 base from J, with 11 bases in between. The germline V gene has CDR1 NNHDY and CDR2 SYVADS. This CDR3 has 15 amino acids. The CDR3 DNA, read in part, is TGTGCCAGCAGTGAATGGGGAAGAGGTGCAGAA. Residues: CASSEWGRGAE. The entire CDR3 sequence reads CASSEWGRGAETLYF.

By sample share, this clone is medium-sized. The gene names given are mouse names. The chain's CDR3 is CAWSLGTLNSDYTF. The CDR3 bases that were read are TGTGCCTGGAGTCTCGGGACTTTGAACTCC. This chain joins TRBV31 and TRBJ1-2; possible D gene TRBD1, 5 bases. The read ends 4 residues before the CDR3 terminus; that terminus is restored from the germline J gene. This CDR3 spans 14 amino acids. Germline assignment: CDR1 GKSSPN and CDR2 SITVG. Trimming shortened V by 0 bases and J by 2 bases, and 10 bases separated the two germline ends.

This clone has only a few counts. Gene and germline names: mouse. The read comes to an end 4 residues before the CDR3 does, leaving the germline J gene to fill in the end. The V call is TRBV5, the J call TRBJ2-2; D remains ambiguous. This CDR3 has 14 residues. The ends were cut back, 3 bases at V and 3 bases at J, with 8 bases in the middle. CDR1 and CDR2 from the germline V gene are LGHNA and YNLKQL (reference sequence). CDR3 DNA (partial): TGTGCCAGCAGCCATCAGCCCCACACCGGG. Translation gives CASSHQPHTG. The complete CDR3 reads CASSHQPHTGQLYF.

Worth noting for this clone: Any gene name here is a mouse gene name. The CDR3 end lies 4 residues beyond the end of the read and is filled in from the germline J gene. The V gene is TRBV13-1, the J gene TRBJ1-1, with TRBD1 matching over 10 bases. The V segment lost 3 bases and the J segment 3 bases; nucleotides outside the gene matches: 5. The germline gives CDR1 NSHNY, CDR2 SYGAGN. The CDR3 loop spans 15 amino acids. CDR3 DNA (partial): TGTGCCAGCAGTGTCCGACAGGGGGCGGACACA. Its protein product is CASSVRQGADT. The entire CDR3 protein is CASSVRQGADTEVFF.

This clone came up many times. Gene names are mouse gene names. The CDR3 end is not reached by the read, which stops 4 residues before it; the germline J gene fills it in. This CDR3 is also generated by other DNA sequences in the sample. The rearrangement links TRBV13-1 to TRBJ2-2; the D gene is possibly TRBD1 (6 bases). In germline, CDR1 is NSHNY, CDR2 SYGAGN. Trimming shortened V by 3 bases and J by 0 bases, and 9 bases separated the two germline ends. This CDR3 is 15 amino acids long. The CDR3 reads CASSGGTPNTGQLYF. The sequenced part of the CDR3 DNA is TGTGCCAGCAGTGGCGGGACACCAAACACCGGG.

This clone appeared a few times. Gene and germline names: mouse. From the germline J gene comes the end of the CDR3, since the read stops 4 residues before it. The chain joins TRBV19 to TRBJ2-3; TRBD2 matches 9 bases. The CDR3 runs 16 residues. After removal of 6 bases from V and 3 bases from J, the junction contained 11 bases not matched to a gene. Germline lookup yields CDR1 FNHDT and CDR2 SITEND (reference sequence). The CDR3 bases that were read are TGTGCCAGCAAATCAGGAGCAACTGGGGGGGCAGAA. The encoded protein is CASKSGATGGAE. The full CDR3 protein reads CASKSGATGGAETLYF.

Only a few counts were recorded for this clone. The genes are named according to mouse. The read stops 4 residues short of the end of the CDR3; the missing end is completed from the germline J gene. The chain carries TRBV13-2 and TRBJ2-7, with 8 bases that match TRBD2. CDR3 size: 15 residues. From germline, CDR1 is NNHNN and CDR2 SYGAGS (reference sequence). With V trimmed by 0 bases and J by 3 bases, 5 bases remained unmatched. Incomplete CDR3 DNA: TGTGCCAGCGGTGATGCTGGGGGGTTGGGCTAT. This sequence encodes CASGDAGGLGY. Given in full, the CDR3 is CASGDAGGLGYEQYF.

This clone was detected ten times or more. Here the gene names and germline are mouse. The read ends 4 residues early relative to the CDR3; the germline J gene fills the gap. The same CDR3 arises from other DNA sequences in this sample as well. The gene calls are TRBV17 and TRBJ2-1, with TRBD2 matching over 10 bases. Looked up from germline, CDR1 is MNHDT and CDR2 is YYDKIL. Unmatched junction bases numbered 2, after V lost 6 bases and J lost 3 bases. There are 14 residues in the CDR3. The part of the CDR3 DNA that was read is TGTGCTAGCAGCCGGGACTGGGGCTATGCT. This gives the protein CASSRDWGYA. The full CDR3 protein reads CASSRDWGYAEQFF.

Concerning this clone itself: The germline and genes are mouse ones. The missing CDR3 end, 4 residues past where the read stops, is filled in from the germline J gene. The sample has other DNA sequences that encode this CDR3 too. V and J are TRBV1 and TRBJ2-7, with 9 bases lining up with TRBD2. Trimming took 0 bases from V and 3 from J; bases not matched to a gene: 0. This CDR3 contains 14 residues. Germline values: CDR1 NSQYPW, CDR2 LRSPGD (reference sequence). The CDR3 sequence: CTCSAEGLGYEQYF. The covered CDR3 bases are TGCACCTGCAGTGCAGAGGGACTGGGCTAT.

In this sample, this clone turned up a few times. Gene names and germline match the mouse. The read ends 4 residues shy of where the CDR3 ends; the end is completed using the germline J gene. The rearrangement joins TRBV13-3 to TRBJ2-1; 7 bases match TRBD1. The ends lost 5 bases at V and 0 bases at J; junction bases unmatched: 2. The CDR3 consists of 14 residues. Germline-derived CDR1 and CDR2 are NNHDY and SYVADS. The CDR3: CASRDRPNYAEQFF. The sequenced CDR3 bases are TGTGCCAGCAGGGACAGGCCTAACTATGCT.